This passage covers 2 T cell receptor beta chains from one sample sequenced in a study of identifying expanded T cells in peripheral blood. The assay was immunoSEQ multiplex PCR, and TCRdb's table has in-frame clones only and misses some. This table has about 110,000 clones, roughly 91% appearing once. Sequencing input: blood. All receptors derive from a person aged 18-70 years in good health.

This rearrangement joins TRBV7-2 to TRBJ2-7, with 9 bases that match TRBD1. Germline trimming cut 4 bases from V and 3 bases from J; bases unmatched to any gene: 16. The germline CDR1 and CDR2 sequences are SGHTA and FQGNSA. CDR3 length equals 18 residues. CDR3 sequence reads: CASSSQGAGRTLSYEQYF. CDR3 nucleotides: TGTGCCAGCAGCTCACAGGGGGCGGGGCGGACTCTTAGCTACGAGCAGTACTTC.

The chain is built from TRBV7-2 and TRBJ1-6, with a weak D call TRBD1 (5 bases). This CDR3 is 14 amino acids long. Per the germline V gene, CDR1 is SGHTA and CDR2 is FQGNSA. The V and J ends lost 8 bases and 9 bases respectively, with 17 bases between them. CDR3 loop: CASGASRGGSPLHF. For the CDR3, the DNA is TGTGCCAGCGGAGCCTCCCGGGGGGGTTCACCCCTCCACTTT.